The entry below gives a single T cell receptor beta chain sequence along with its context. Its matching antigen is unknown. Trimming stripped 0 bases from V and 5 bases from J, with 6 bases between. The germline V gene encodes CDR1 MNHNS and CDR2 SASEGT. The CDR3 contains 13 residues. Produced via immunoSEQ multiplex PCR; TCRdb's table is partial and in-frame only. This table holds around 100,000 clones, approximately 90% found once. The sample comes from a study of OX40 agonist ivuxolimab in advanced cancers. Whole-study results and caveats: Antigen specificity was not determined for the expanded peripheral T cells. Among the least clonally expanded were partial responders at 0.1-3.0 mg/kg.

The chain couples TRBV6-1 to TRBJ2-3; D is uncertain. Sequencing used CD4+ or CD8+ T cells sorted from blood, obtained in a trial of the OX40 agonist ivuxolimab. The sequence came from an adult with an advanced solid tumor such as melanoma, head and neck, liver or kidney cancer. The CDR3 spells CASSEAQKDTQYF. The CDR3 DNA sequence: TGTGCCAGCAGTGAAGCTCAGAAAGATACGCAGTATTTT.